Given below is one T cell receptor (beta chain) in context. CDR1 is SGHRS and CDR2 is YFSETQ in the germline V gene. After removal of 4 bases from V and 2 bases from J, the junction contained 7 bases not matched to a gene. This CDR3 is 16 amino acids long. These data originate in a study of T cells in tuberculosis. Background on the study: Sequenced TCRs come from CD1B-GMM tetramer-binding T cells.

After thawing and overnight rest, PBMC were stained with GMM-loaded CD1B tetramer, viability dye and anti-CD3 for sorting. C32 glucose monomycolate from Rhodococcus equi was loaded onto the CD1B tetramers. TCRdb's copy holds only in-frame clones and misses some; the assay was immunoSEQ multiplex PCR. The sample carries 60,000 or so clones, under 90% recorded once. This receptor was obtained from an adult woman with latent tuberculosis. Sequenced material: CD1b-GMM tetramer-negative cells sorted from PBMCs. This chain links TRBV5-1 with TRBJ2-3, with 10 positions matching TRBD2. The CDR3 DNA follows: TGCGCCAGCAGCGCACAAACTAGCGGGACCACAGATACGCAGTATTTT. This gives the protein CASSAQTSGTTDTQYF. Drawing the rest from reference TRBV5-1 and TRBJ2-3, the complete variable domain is KAGVTQTPRYLIKTRGQQVTLSCSPISGHRSVSWYQQTPGQGLQFLFEYFSETQRNKGNFPGRFSGRQFSNSRSEMNVSTLELGDSALYLCASSAQTSGTTDTQYFGPGTRLTVL.